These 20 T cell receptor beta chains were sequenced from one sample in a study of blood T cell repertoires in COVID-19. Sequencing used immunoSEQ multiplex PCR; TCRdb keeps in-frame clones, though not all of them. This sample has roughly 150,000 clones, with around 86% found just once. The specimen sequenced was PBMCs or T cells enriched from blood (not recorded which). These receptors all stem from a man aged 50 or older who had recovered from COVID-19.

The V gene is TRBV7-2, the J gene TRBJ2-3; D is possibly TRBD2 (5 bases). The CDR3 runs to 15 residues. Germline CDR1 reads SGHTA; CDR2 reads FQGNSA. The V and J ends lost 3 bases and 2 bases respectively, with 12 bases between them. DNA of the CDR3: TGTGCCAGCAGCTTTAGCGTGGGAGACACAGATACGCAGTATTTT. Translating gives CASSFSVGDTDTQYF.

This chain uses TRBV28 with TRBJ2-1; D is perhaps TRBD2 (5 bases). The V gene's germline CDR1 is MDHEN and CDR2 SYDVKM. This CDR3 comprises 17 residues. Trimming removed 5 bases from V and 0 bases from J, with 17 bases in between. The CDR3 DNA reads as TGTGCCAGCAGTCTCCTCCCCACGGGGAGCTCCTACAATGAGCAGTTCTTC. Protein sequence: CASSLLPTGSSYNEQFF.

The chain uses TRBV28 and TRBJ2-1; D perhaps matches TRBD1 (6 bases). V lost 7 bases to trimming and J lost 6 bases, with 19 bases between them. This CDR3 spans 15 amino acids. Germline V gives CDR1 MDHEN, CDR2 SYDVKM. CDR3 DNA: TGTGCCAGCACCCTGCAGGGGCCCTTAGCCAATGAGCAGTTCTTC. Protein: CASTLQGPLANEQFF.

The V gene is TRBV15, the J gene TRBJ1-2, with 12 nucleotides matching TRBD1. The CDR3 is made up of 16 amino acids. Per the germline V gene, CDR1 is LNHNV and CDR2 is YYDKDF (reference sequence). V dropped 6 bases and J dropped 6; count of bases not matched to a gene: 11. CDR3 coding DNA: TGTGCCACCAGTAACACCGGGACAGGGGGCGCAAATGGCTACACCTTC. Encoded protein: CATSNTGTGGANGYTF.

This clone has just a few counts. The CDR3 reads CASSPPRRDEQFF. Written as DNA, the CDR3 is TGTGCCAGCAGCCCCCCCCGCCGGGATGAGCAGTTCTTC. This chain links TRBV7-8 with TRBJ2-1; D gene uncertain. The CDR3 is 13 amino acids. V dropped 5 bases and J dropped 8 bases, with 13 bases sitting between them. The germline V gene has CDR1 SGHVS and CDR2 FQNEAQ.

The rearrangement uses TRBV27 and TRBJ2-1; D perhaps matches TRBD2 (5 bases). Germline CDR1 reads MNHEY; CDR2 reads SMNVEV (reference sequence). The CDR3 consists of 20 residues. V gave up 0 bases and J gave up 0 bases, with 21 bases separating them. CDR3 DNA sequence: TGTGCCAGCAGTTTATCTCGCCGAGTCGCGACTAAGAGCTCCTACAATGAGCAGTTCTTC. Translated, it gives CASSLSRRVATKSSYNEQFF.

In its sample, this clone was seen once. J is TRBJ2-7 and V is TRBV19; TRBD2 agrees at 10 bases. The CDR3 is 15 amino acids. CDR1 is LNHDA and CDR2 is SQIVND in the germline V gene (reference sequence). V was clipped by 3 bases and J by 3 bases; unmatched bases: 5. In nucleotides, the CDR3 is TGTGCCAGTAGTATCGGTGCTAGCGGGAGCTACGAGCAGTACTTC. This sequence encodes CASSIGASGSYEQYF.

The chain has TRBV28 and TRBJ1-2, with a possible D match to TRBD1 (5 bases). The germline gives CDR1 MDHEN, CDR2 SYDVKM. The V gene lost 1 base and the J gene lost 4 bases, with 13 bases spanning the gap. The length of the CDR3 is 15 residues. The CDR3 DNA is TGTGCCAGCAGTTTATATGGTCAGGGTGGCTATGGCTACACCTTC. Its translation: CASSLYGQGGYGYTF.

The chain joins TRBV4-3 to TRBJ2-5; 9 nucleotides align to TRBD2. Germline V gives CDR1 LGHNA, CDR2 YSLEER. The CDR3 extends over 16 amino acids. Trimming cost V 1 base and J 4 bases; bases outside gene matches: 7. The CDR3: CASSQGRLAVGETQYF. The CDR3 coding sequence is TGCGCCAGCAGCCAAGGACGACTAGCGGTAGGAGAGACCCAGTACTTC.

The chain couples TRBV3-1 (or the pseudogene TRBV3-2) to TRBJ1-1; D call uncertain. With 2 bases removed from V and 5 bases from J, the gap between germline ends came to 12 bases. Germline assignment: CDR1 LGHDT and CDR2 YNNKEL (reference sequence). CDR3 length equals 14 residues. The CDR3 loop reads CASSQLGRWTEAFF. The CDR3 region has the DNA TGTGCCAGCAGCCAACTCGGTCGTTGGACTGAAGCTTTCTTT.

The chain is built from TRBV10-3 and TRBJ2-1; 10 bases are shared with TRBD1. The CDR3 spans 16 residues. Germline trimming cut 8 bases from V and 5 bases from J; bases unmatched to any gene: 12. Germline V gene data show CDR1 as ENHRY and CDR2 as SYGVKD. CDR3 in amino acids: CAIGVSGQGWDNEQFF. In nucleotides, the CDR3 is TGTGCCATCGGAGTATCGGGACAGGGGTGGGACAATGAGCAGTTCTTC.

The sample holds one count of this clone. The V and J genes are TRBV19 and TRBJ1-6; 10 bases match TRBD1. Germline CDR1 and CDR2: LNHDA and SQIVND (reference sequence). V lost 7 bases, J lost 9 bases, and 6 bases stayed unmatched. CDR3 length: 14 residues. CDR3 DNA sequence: TGTGCCAGTAATCCGGGACAGGGGTCTTCACCCCTCCACTTT. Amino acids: CASNPGQGSSPLHF.

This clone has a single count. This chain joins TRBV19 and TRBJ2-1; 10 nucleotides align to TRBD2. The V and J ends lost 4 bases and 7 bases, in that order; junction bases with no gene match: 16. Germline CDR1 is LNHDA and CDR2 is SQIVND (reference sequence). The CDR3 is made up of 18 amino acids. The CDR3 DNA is TGTGCCAGTAGTACCCACCATGAACTAGCGGGAAGGCAAAATGAGCAGTTCTTC. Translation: CASSTHHELAGRQNEQFF.

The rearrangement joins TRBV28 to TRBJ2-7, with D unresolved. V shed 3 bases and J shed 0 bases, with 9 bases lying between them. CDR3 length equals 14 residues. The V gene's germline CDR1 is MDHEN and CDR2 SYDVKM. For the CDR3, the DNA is TGTGCCAGCAGTTTCTCGGGTTCCTCCTACGAGCAGTACTTC. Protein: CASSFSGSSYEQYF.

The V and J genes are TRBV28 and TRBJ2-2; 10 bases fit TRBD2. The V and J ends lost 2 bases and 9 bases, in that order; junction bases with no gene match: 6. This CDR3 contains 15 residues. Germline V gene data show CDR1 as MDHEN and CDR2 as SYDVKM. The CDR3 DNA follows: TGTGCCAGCAGTTTAGGAACTAGCGGGAAAAGGGAGCTGTTTTTT. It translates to CASSLGTSGKRELFF.

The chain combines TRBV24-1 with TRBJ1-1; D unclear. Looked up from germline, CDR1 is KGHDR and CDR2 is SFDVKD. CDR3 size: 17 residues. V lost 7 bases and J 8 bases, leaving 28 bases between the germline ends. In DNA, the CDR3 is TGTGCCACCAGAGCTACAGTATTGGACGGGGAAACAAGGGAAGCTTTCTTT. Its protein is CATRATVLDGETREAFF.

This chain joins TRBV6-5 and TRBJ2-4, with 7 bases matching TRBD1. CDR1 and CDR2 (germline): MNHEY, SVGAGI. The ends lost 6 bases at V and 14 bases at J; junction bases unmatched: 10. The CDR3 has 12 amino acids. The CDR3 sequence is CASSQYRGPKYF. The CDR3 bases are TGTGCCAGCAGCCAATACAGGGGACCTAAGTACTTC.

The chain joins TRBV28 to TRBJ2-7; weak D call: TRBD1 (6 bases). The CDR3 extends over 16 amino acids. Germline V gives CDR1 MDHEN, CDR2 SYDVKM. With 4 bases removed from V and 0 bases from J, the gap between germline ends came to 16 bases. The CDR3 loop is CASSSHAGTLSYEQYF. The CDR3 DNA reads TGTGCCAGCAGTTCCCACGCCGGGACACTCTCCTACGAGCAGTACTTC.

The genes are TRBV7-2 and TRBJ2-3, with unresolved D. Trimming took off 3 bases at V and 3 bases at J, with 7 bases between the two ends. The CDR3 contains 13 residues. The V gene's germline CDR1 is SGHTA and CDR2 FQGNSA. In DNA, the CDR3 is TGTGCCAGCAGCTTCCCCGGGACAGATACGCAGTATTTT. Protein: CASSFPGTDTQYF.

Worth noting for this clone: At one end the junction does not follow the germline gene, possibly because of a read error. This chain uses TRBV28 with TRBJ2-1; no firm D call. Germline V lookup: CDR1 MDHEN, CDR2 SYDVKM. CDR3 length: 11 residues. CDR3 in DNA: TGTGCCATCAGTTCACCTGCGGTGCAGTTCTTC. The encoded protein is CAISSPAVQFF.